This is a list of T cell receptor beta chains from one sample in a study of cytomegalovirus exposure and HLA in healthy donors. Only in-frame clones appear in the TCRdb table, and some are missing; sequencing was by immunoSEQ multiplex PCR. The table shows some 130,000 clones, with about 66% occurring only once. The sequenced sample was PBMCs. The source of these receptors is a human donor in good health. Each CDR3 is given with its conserved first and last residue. A D gene is named only where the DNA matches it firmly. Some rows have no size entry. The others give once, few or many, or a class for an expanded clone.

V,J,size,D,DNA,CDR3
TRBV20-1,TRBJ2-7,NA,NA,TGCAGCCCCTCGGTAGCGGCCGAGCAGTACTTC,CSPSVAAEQYF
TRBV27,TRBJ2-1,NA,TRBD2,TGTGCCAGCAGCCTCCGACTAGCGGGAGTCGATGAGCAGTTCTTC,CASSLRLAGVDEQFF
TRBV7-9,TRBJ2-2,NA,NA,TGTGCCAGCAGCAAAACCAGAAACACCGGGGAGCTGTTTTTT,CASSKTRNTGELFF
TRBV6-1,TRBJ2-2,NA,TRBD2,TGTGCCAGCAGTGAAGCGCCGGGACTAGCCACCGGGGAGCTGTTTTTT,CASSEAPGLATGELFF
TRBV5-1,TRBJ2-3,NA,NA,TGCGCCAGCAGCTTGGAGGGGGGGCTGGCAGATACGCAGTATTTT,CASSLEGGLADTQYF
TRBV5-8,TRBJ1-5,few,TRBD1,TGTGCCAGCAGCTCAGGGACAGCGGCGCTTAGCAATCAGCCCCAGCATTTT,CASSSGTAALSNQPQHF
TRBV2,TRBJ2-3,NA,NA,TGTGCCAGCAGGACAACAGATACGCAGTATTTT,CASRTTDTQYF
TRBV13,TRBJ2-3,NA,TRBD2,TGTGCCAGCAGCCCCGGGACTAGCGGCTCTCTTACGCAGTATTTT,CASSPGTSGSLTQYF
TRBV10-3,TRBJ2-3,few,NA,TGTGCCATCAGTCCGGGACAACTCACAGATACGCAGTATTTT,CAISPGQLTDTQYF
TRBV11-2,TRBJ2-4,few,NA,TGTGCCAGCAGCTTAGGGGGGGAGAGGAACATTCAGTACTTC,CASSLGGERNIQYF